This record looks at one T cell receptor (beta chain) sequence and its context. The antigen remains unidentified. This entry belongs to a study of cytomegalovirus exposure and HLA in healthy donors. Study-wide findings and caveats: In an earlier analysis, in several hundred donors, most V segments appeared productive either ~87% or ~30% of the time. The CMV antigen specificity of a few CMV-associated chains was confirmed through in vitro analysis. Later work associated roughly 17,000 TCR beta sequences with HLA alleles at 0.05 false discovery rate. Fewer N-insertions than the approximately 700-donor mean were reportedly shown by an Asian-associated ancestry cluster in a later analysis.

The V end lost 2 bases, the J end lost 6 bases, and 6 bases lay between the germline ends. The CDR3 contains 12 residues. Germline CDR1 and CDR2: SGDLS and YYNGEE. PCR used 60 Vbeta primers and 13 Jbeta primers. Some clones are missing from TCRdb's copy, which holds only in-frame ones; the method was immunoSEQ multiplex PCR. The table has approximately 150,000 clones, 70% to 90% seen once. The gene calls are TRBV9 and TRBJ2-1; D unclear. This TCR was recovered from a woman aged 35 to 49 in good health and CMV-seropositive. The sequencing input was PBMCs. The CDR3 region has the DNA TGTGCCAGCAGCGTTCAATCCAATGAGCAGTTCTTC. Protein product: CASSVQSNEQFF.